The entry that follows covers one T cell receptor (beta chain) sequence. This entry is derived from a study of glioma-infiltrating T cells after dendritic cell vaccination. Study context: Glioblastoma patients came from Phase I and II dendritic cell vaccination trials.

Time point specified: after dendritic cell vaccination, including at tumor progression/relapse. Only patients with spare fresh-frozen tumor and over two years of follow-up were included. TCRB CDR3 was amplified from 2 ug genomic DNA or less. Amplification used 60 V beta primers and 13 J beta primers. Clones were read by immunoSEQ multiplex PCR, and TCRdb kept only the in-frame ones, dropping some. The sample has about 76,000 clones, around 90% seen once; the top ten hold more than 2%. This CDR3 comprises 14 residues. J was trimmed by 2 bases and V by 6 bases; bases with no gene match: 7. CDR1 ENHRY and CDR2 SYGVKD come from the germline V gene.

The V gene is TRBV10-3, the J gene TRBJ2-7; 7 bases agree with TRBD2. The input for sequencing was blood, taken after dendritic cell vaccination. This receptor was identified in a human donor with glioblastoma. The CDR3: CAIRRAGEAYEQYF. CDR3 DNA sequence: TGTGCCATCAGAAGGGCGGGAGAGGCCTACGAGCAGTACTTC.